This T cell receptor (beta chain) was sequenced for a study of metastatic and nonmetastatic thyroid tumors. Study overall: Both malignant and benign thyroid patients supplied peripheral blood and tumor or nodule tissue samples, across which the repertoires of these patients were then compared.

TCRdb re-processed the PCR reads through MiXCR. The table lists approximately 26,000 clones, about 26% of them singletons. Findings of the study overall: Reports indicated that malignant thyroid tumors showed significantly higher TCR beta diversity than benign nodules did, in blood and tumor.

V was shortened by 0 bases and J by 8 bases, with 7 bases between the two germline ends. In germline, CDR1 is LGHNA, CDR2 YSLEER. This CDR3 comprises 13 residues. Note on this clone: Antigen specificity is unknown.

There were no patients who had received any treatment before thyroid surgery. Sequencing was carried out using blood. J is TRBJ2-2 and V is TRBV4-3; D remains unclear. The receptor was isolated from a female donor with papillary thyroid cancer or a benign thyroid nodule (not recorded which). Some clones in this sample may be carry-over from other donors' samples. CDR3 residues: CASSQDRIGELFF. CDR3 DNA: TGCGCCAGCAGCCAAGATCGGATAGGGGAGCTGTTTTTT.